The rows below give T cell receptor beta chains drawn from one sample of a study of radiotherapy plus CTLA-4 blockade in lung cancer. The repertoire was sequenced with immunoSEQ multiplex PCR; TCRdb's copy has only in-frame clones and lacks some. The table shows 50,000 or so clones, with roughly three quarters occurring only once. The sample consisted of peripheral blood, taken from a patient treated with radiotherapy plus ipilimumab. Every receptor here comes from a human donor with non-small cell lung cancer who had stable disease on radiotherapy plus ipilimumab. Both conserved end residues are part of each CDR3. The order of the fields is clone size, D gene, J gene, CDR3 length, V gene, CDR3 protein, CDR3 DNA. D genes are given only for firm matches. Clone sizes are given selectively: once, few, many, or a class where the clone is expanded.

>NA|NA|TRBJ2-7|14|TRBV14
CASSQGGPSYEQYF
TGTGCCAGCAGCCAAGGGGGACCCTCCTACGAGCAGTACTTC
>NA|NA|TRBJ1-2|15|TRBV5-1
CASSYFGGLNYGYTF
TGCGCCAGCAGCTATTTCGGGGGACTAAACTATGGCTACACCTTC
>few|NA|TRBJ1-3|15|TRBV12-5
CASGSVLRTGHTIYF
TGTGCTAGTGGTTCGGTACTACGGACGGGGCACACCATATATTTT
>NA|NA|TRBJ1-6|16|TRBV6-1
CASSEWAWRVESPLHF
TGTGCCAGCAGTGAATGGGCTTGGAGGGTGGAATCACCCCTCCACTTT
>few|NA|TRBJ1-6|15|TRBV11-2
CASSLEQNYNSPLHF
TGTGCCAGCAGCTTAGAACAGAACTATAATTCACCCCTCCACTTT
>NA|NA|TRBJ1-2|15|TRBV5-6
CASSLFGVTNYGYTF
TGTGCCAGCAGCTTGTTTGGGGTTACTAACTATGGCTACACCTTC
>NA|NA|TRBJ1-1|15|TRBV9
CASSPGGGKNTEAFF
TGTGCCAGCAGCCCCGGGGGGGGGAAGAACACTGAAGCTTTCTTT
>NA|NA|TRBJ1-2|18|TRBV19
CASTTTLPRDATNYGYTF
TGTGCCAGTACCACCACCCTTCCCCGGGACGCCACTAACTATGGCTACACCTTC
>NA|TRBD2|TRBJ2-1|14|TRBV5-8
CASSSSGVLNEQFF
TGTGCCAGCAGTTCCAGCGGGGTTTTGAATGAGCAGTTCTTC
>NA|NA|TRBJ2-2|12|TRBV28
CASTGSRGELFF
TGTGCCAGCACCGGGAGCCGCGGGGAGCTGTTTTTT
>NA|NA|TRBJ2-1|11|TRBV10-2
CASSELDEQFF
TGCGCCAGCAGTGAATTGGATGAGCAGTTCTTC
>few|NA|TRBJ2-1|10|TRBV2
CARGRNEQFF
TGTGCCAGGGGGAGGAATGAGCAGTTCTTC
>NA|NA|TRBJ2-3|16|TRBV9
CASSLGRSAHTDTQYF
TGTGCCAGCAGCTTAGGGAGGAGCGCGCACACAGATACGCAGTATTTT
>NA|NA|TRBJ1-5|13|TRBV2
CASSETQDQPQHF
TGTGCCAGCAGTGAAACCCAGGATCAGCCCCAGCATTTT
>NA|TRBD1|TRBJ1-2|13|TRBV2
CARVDRGSYGYTF
TGTGCCAGGGTAGACAGGGGAAGCTATGGCTACACCTTC
>few|NA|TRBJ1-6|15|TRBV18
CASSPQDSYNSPLHF
TGTGCCAGCTCACCACAGGACTCCTATAATTCACCCCTCCACTTT